This TCR beta chain was captured in a study of shared clonotypes between healthy human individuals. Method: immunoSEQ multiplex PCR; TCRdb's copy keeps in-frame clones and lacks some. The sample carries 950,000 to 1,200,000 clones, 77% recorded once. The CDR3 loop spans 16 amino acids. V shed 7 bases and J 3 bases; nucleotides not matched to a gene: 13. Germline V lookup: CDR1 SGHVS, CDR2 FQNEAQ. Only one count was recorded for this clone. The chain uses TRBV7-8 and TRBJ2-7; 9 bases map to TRBD2. The TCR was taken from a man younger than 35 in good health. Some clones in this sample may be carry-over from other donors' samples. Sequenced input: memory CD4+ T cells from PBMCs. The subset is: CD45RA-negative fraction. The CDR3 region has the DNA TGTGCCAGCACCTCCAACAGGCTAGCGGGATACTACGAGCAGTACTTC. Residues: CASTSNRLAGYYEQYF.